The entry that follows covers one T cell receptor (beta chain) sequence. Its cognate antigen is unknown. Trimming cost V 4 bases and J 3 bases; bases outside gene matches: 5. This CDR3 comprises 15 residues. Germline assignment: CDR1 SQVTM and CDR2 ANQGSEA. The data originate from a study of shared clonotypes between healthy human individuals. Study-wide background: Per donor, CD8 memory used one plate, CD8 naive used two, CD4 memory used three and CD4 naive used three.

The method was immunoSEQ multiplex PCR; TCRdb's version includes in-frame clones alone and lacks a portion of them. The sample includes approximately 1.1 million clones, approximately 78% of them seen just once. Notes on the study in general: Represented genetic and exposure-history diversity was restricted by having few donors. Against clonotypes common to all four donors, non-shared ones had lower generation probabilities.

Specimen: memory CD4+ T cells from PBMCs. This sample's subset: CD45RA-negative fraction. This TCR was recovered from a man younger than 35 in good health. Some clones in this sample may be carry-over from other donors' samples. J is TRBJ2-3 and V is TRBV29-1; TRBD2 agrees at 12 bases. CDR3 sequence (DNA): TGCAGCGTTGTCAGACTAGCGGGAGCAACAGATACGCAGTATTTT. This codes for CSVVRLAGATDTQYF.